The T cell receptor beta chain described here comes from a study of regulatory T cells in long-lasting Graves disease. The overall study: Persistent Graves' disease required over 5 years of antithyroid drugs and positive TSH receptor antibodies.

Construction of the TCR beta libraries employed iRepertoire HTBI primers in conjunction with Arm-PCR of CDR3 regions. TCRdb analysed the multiplex PCR reads with MiXCR anew, one entry per CDR3 protein. The sample lists fewer than 400,000 distinct CDR3 sequences; 15% to 20% were seen once. Study-wide results and limits: It is possible that accuracy was reduced by the small size of the sample. Those with persistent disease had in common more public clonotypes (about 3,000) than new patients (approximately 990).

V dropped 0 bases and J dropped 4 bases, with 12 bases sitting between them. This CDR3 has 15 residues. The germline V gene has CDR1 LNHNV and CDR2 YYDKDF (reference sequence). This clonotype was seen many times. What it recognizes is unknown. Documented time point: persistent/refractory GD, antithyroid drugs over 5 years with positive TRAb. TCR sequences were obtained from RNA taken from PBMCs. Sample: peripheral blood mononuclear cells (PBMCs), taken when the disease was refractory, from a patient treated with antithyroid drugs. This sequence joins TRBV15 and TRBJ1-2, with D hard to call. This sequence was found in a female donor with Graves disease. The CDR3 DNA reads as TGTGCCACCAGCAGAGAGACGGGTGGTGGCTATGGCTACACCTTC. As protein: CATSRETGGGYGYTF.